Listed below are T cell receptor beta chains from one sample, sequenced in a study of CD8+ T cells in alopecia areata. The protocol was immunoSEQ multiplex PCR, while the TCRdb copy is restricted to in-frame clones and leaves out a portion. Here the sample spans a few hundred thousand clones, about 62% being singletons. The sequencing here drew on CD4+ T cells sorted from blood, taken at week 52, from a patient treated with tofacitinib. The receptor source for this set is a human donor with alopecia areata. Each CDR3 is given with its conserved first and last residue. The order of the fields is J gene, clone size, V gene, D gene, CDR3 DNA, CDR3 protein. A D gene is named only where the DNA matches it firmly. Rows give clone size only sometimes, using once, few, many, or a class for an expanded clone.

TRBJ1-5 . TRBV30 . TGTGCCTGGAGTCCGGGCAATCAGCCCCAGCATTTT CAWSPGNQPQHF
TRBJ2-5 . TRBV5-1 . TGCGCCAGCAGCTTGGGAAGACAAGAGACCCAGTACTTC CASSLGRQETQYF
TRBJ2-2 . TRBV6-6 . TGTGCCAGCAGTCAGCTACTAGCCTACACCGGGGAGCTGTTTTTT CASSQLLAYTGELFF
TRBJ2-4 few TRBV7-8 . TGTGCCAGCAGCCCAACCTACAACATTCAGTACTTC CASSPTYNIQYF
TRBJ2-5 few TRBV4-1 . TGCGCCAGCAGTGATGGGGGAGTGACCCAGTACTTC CASSDGGVTQYF
TRBJ2-4 few TRBV27 . TGTGCCAGCAGTCCGGGGGTAGCCAAAAACATTCAGTACTTC CASSPGVAKNIQYF
TRBJ1-6 . TRBV25-1 TRBD1 TGTGCCAGCAGTCCCACCGGGACAGCGAATTCACCCCTCCACTTT CASSPTGTANSPLHF
TRBJ1-2 . TRBV7-2 TRBD1 TGTGCCAGCAGCTTAGACAGGGGGTTGAGCTATGGCTACACCTTC CASSLDRGLSYGYTF
TRBJ2-7 few TRBV29-1 . TGCAGCGTTGATGGCCAGGTATCCCACGAGCAGTACTTC CSVDGQVSHEQYF
TRBJ2-3 few TRBV29-1 TRBD2 TGCAGCGTTGAAGTATCGGGACTAGCGGGGGGTCGTACAGATACGCAGTATTTT CSVEVSGLAGGRTDTQYF
TRBJ2-5 . TRBV2 . TGTGCCAGCAGTTCAGGATCCCAAGAGACCCAGTACTTC CASSSGSQETQYF
TRBJ2-1 . TRBV30 . TGTGCCTGGAGCGCCCTCCACCCCAGGGATCGGTTCTTC CAWSALHPRDRFF
TRBJ2-7 few TRBV29-1 TRBD1 TGCAGCGCTCGTCCGGGACAGGGGAGAAACGAGCAGTACTTC CSARPGQGRNEQYF
TRBJ2-5 . TRBV10-2 TRBD2 TGCGCCAGCAGTGAACCCGGGGGGGCCGGGAAGACCCAGTACTTC CASSEPGGAGKTQYF
TRBJ2-1 . TRBV2 . TGTGCCAGCAGTGATGAGGGCAATGAGCAGTTCTTC CASSDEGNEQFF